The source of this T cell receptor (beta chain) is a study of blood T cell repertoires in COVID-19. Study information: Some COVID-19 samples were acute and others convalescent; all came from the United States, Italy and Spain. Sample material is recorded as cDNA or gDNA derived from T cells, B-cell-depleted T cells, or PBMCs.

The germline V gene encodes CDR1 SGHTA and CDR2 FQGNSA. The V and J ends lost 5 bases and 2 bases respectively, with 13 bases between them. The CDR3 extends over 14 amino acids. In the authors' methods: Quantification of nucleated cells was approximated via reference gene primer amplification. TCRdb's table, derived via immunoSEQ multiplex PCR, lists solely in-frame clones and lacks some. D and trimming come from the DNA, and the V and J calls and clone size come from that table. The sample lists about 200,000 clones, around 85% occurring once. The J gene is TRBJ2-7, the V gene TRBV7-2, with a tentative D call TRBD1 (6 bases). The receptor was isolated from a woman in her seventies with acute or convalescent COVID-19. Sequenced material: peripheral blood. The CDR3 DNA reads as TGTGCCAGCAGCATCTTACAGGGCCCCTACGAGCAGTACTTC. It encodes CASSILQGPYEQYF.